Detailed here is one T cell receptor beta chain. Original processing notes: Reference gene primer amplification gave estimated nucleated cell counts. TCRdb's copy holds only in-frame clones and misses some; the assay was immunoSEQ multiplex PCR. D and trimming come from the DNA, and the V and J calls and clone size come from that table. The sample holds tens of thousands of clones, 75% to 85% seen once. The germline gives CDR1 SGHRS, CDR2 YFSETQ. Between the trimmed V and J ends, which lost 4 bases and 2 bases, there was a span of 13 bases. The CDR3 covers 15 residues. This specimen comes from a study of blood T cell repertoires in COVID-19.

The TCR sequence derives from an older woman with acute or convalescent COVID-19. V usage is TRBV5-1 and J usage is TRBJ1-5, with D perhaps TRBD1 (5 bases). Sequences were obtained from peripheral blood. The CDR3 region has the DNA TGCGCCAGCAGCCCCGATTGGGGCGGCAATCAGCCCCAGCATTTT. Protein: CASSPDWGGNQPQHF.